This TCR beta chain was recovered during a study of human T cells and chemical hapten exposure. Original data processing: TCRs per sample had a median of approximately 88,000 and ranged from about 23,224 to 690,600. TCRdb used MiXCR to reprocess the RACE reads, holding one entry per CDR3 protein. The V and J calls, along with clone size, are taken from TCRdb and not from the paper's own processing. The sample records about 82,000 distinct CDR3 sequences, 9.5% to 12% being singletons. This sample's time point: patch test 1, 2 weeks after DPC sensitization. Indicated treatment: therapeutic diphenylcyclopropenone sensitization with weekly scalp DPC. Drawing of blood took place ahead of applying each patch test. CDR1 is MNHEY, CDR2 SMNVEV, per germline (reference sequence). With 5 bases clipped from V and 10 bases from J, the junction kept 19 bases outside the gene matches. CDR3 length: 17 residues.

The source material was whole blood, sampled in connection with sensitization to the hapten diphenylcyclopropenone (DPC). The TCR sequence derives from a woman aged 45-65 years with alopecia areata. Some clones in this sample may be carry-over from other donors' samples. The chain links TRBV27 to TRBJ1-4; 7 nucleotides align to TRBD1. CDR3 coding DNA: TGTGCCAGCAGTCCGGCGACTGACAGGGCCGGGAGAGGAAAACTGTTTTTT. It encodes CASSPATDRAGRGKLFF.